The TCR beta chain under discussion was sequenced for a study of T cell responses to AZD1222 COVID-19 vaccine. Across the whole study: Both about-4-week and about-12-week second-dose recipients were combined. General study findings and limits: Females made up more of the donors, who were largely white British, and clonal diversity may have come out too low. The number of AZD1222 recipients seropositive at baseline was only 6 or 7.

Germline V gives CDR1 SEHNR, CDR2 FQNEAQ (reference sequence). Trimming took 3 bases from V and 7 from J; bases not matched to a gene: 6. This CDR3 region has 16 residues. Note on this clone: Its cognate antigen is unknown.

Sequencing was performed with immunoSEQ multiplex PCR; in TCRdb, only in-frame clones are kept and a portion is missing. This table holds roughly 150,000 clones, around 92% found once. The source material was peripheral blood, sampled on day 0 of AZD1222 vaccination. The gene calls are TRBV7-9 and TRBJ1-6; 10 bases are a match to TRBD1. This clonotype was sampled from an adult in good health. CDR3 DNA sequence: TGTGCCAGCAGCTTCGGGACAGGGGAAACAAATTCACCCCTCCACTTT. It codes for CASSFGTGETNSPLHF.